Included here is one TCR beta chain sequence, with context. Its antigen is still unknown. This sample was taken from a study of PD-1 blockade in classical Hodgkin lymphoma. Study details: Patients were infused with nivolumab 3 mg/kg every 2 weeks.

Study-wide findings and caveats: Newly diagnosed patients were reported to start with lower TCR diversity than healthy donors.

Assay: immunoSEQ multiplex PCR; the TCRdb copy retains only in-frame clones and omits some. The table has 90,000 or so clones, around 90% seen once. Per the germline V gene, CDR1 is SGHNT and CDR2 is YYREEE (reference sequence). With 4 bases clipped from V and 2 bases from J, the junction kept 6 bases outside the gene matches. The CDR3 runs 15 residues. After autologous stem cell transplantation all patients relapsed, and prior brentuximab vedotin exposure differed between cohorts. Sequencing used peripheral blood mononuclear cells (PBMCs), obtained before the second cycle of nivolumab. V is TRBV5-4 and J is TRBJ1-5; 7 bases fit TRBD1. This receptor was obtained from a human donor with classical Hodgkin lymphoma. CDR3 in amino acids: CASSQQGLGNQPQHF. CDR3 nucleotide sequence: TGTGCCAGCAGCCAACAGGGGCTGGGCAATCAGCCCCAGCATTTT.